The present TCR beta chain was sequenced within a study of blood T cell repertoires in COVID-19. About the study: Sources were T cells, B-cell-depleted T cells, or PBMCs; the material itself was cDNA or gDNA.

Assay: immunoSEQ multiplex PCR; the TCRdb copy retains only in-frame clones and omits some. The sample includes under 75,000 clones, about 81% of them seen just once. The CDR3 extends over 15 amino acids. CDR1 and CDR2 from the germline V gene are SGHKS and YYEKEE (reference sequence). V lost 2 bases, J lost 1 base, and 10 bases lay in between. The sample comprised peripheral blood. The chain carries TRBV5-5 and TRBJ1-5; D perhaps matches TRBD1 (6 bases). The receptor's source is a man aged 80 or over with acute or convalescent COVID-19. The CDR3 loop reads CASSFLTGSNQPQHF. CDR3 coding DNA: TGTGCCAGCAGCTTTCTCACAGGGAGCAATCAGCCCCAGCATTTT.